This TCR beta chain was captured in a study of response to subunit inactivated influenza vaccine. Findings and caveats of the study: T cells newly recruited by each seasonal influenza vaccination are few, the authors suggested.

Notes on this clonotype: What it binds is unknown.

TCRdb reprocessed the RT-PCR reads with MiXCR, giving one entry per CDR3 protein. The sample consists of 530,000 or so distinct CDR3 sequences, around 13% of them appearing once. This CDR3 has 15 residues. The V end was cut by 6 bases, the J end by 0 bases, with 12 bases between. Germline V gene lookup returns CDR1 SGHTA and CDR2 FQGNSA. This TCR came from a man aged 50-60 years who received an inactivated influenza vaccine. The rearrangement links TRBV7-2 to TRBJ2-1; D is ambiguous. The starting material was PBMCs from blood, obtained 11 to 12 days after vaccination. In DNA, the CDR3 is TGTGCCAGCAGACCGATTGGGTACTCCTACAATGAGCAGTTCTTC. Translated: CASRPIGYSYNEQFF.